The 10 T cell receptor beta chains reported below all come from one sample, sequenced in a study of identical twins. TCRdb used MiXCR to reprocess the 5' RACE reads, holding one entry per CDR3 protein. This sample has 500,000 or so distinct CDR3 sequences, with roughly an eighth found just once. The data were also submitted as part of a second study, on yellow fever vaccine responses in identical twins.

Material for sequencing was CD4+ T cells sorted from blood. These TCRs come from a woman aged 18-29 years in good health.

The table lists this clonotype with a few counts. The V and J genes are TRBV20-1 and TRBJ2-2; tentatively, D is TRBD1 (6 bases). The ends were cut back, 6 bases at V and 6 bases at J, with 14 bases in the middle. The CDR3 extends over 13 amino acids. CDR1 is DFQATT, CDR2 SNEGSKA, per germline (reference sequence). CDR3 in DNA: TGCAGTGCCGGGGACAAGGGGGCCGGGGAGCTGTTTTTT. Protein: CSAGDKGAGELFF.

This clonotype was seen many times. This rearrangement joins TRBV5-1 to TRBJ2-3; the D gene is possibly TRBD2 (6 bases). CDR1 is SGHRS and CDR2 is YFSETQ in the germline V gene. V was shortened by 7 bases and J by 3 bases, with 21 bases between the two germline ends. The length of the CDR3 is 16 residues. For the CDR3, the DNA is TGCGCCAGCCCGCCACTGTTTCGGACTACTACAGATACGCAGTATTTT. This encodes CASPPLFRTTTDTQYF.

This clonotype was seen a few times. The genes are TRBV6-5 and TRBJ2-7; a weak D match, TRBD1 (6 bases). CDR1 is MNHEY and CDR2 is SVGAGI in the germline V gene. The CDR3 covers 18 residues. V lost 0 bases, J lost 9 bases, and 27 bases lay in between. Here the CDR3 reads CASSYSGTTGTVQIGQYF. CDR3 sequence (DNA): TGTGCCAGCAGTTACTCGGGTACCACAGGGACGGTGCAAATTGGGCAGTACTTC.

This chain uses TRBV7-8 with TRBJ2-2; D not resolved. CDR3 length: 16 amino acids. The V end was cut by 5 bases, the J end by 3 bases, with 16 bases between. Germline assignment: CDR1 SGHVS and CDR2 FQNEAQ. The CDR3 DNA reads as TGTGCCAGCAGCCAAAGGGCGTTATCGGACACCGGGGAGCTGTTTTTT. This gives the protein CASSQRALSDTGELFF.

The CDR3 is CASSSGGDTGELFF. The CDR3 DNA is TGCGCCAGCAGCTCCGGGGGGGACACCGGGGAGCTGTTTTTT. The chain recombines TRBV5-1 with TRBJ2-2; 8 bases agree with TRBD2. With 3 bases clipped from V and 3 bases from J, the junction kept 1 base outside the gene matches. This CDR3 has 14 amino acids. The germline V gene has CDR1 SGHRS and CDR2 YFSETQ.

This sequence joins TRBV7-3 and TRBJ2-5; tentatively, D is TRBD1 (6 bases). The germline gives CDR1 SGHTA, CDR2 FQGTGA. This CDR3 region has 13 residues. Trimming stripped 3 bases from V and 5 bases from J, with 10 bases between. CDR3: CASSFNRDETQYF. CDR3 in DNA: TGTGCCAGCAGCTTTAACAGGGACGAGACCCAGTACTTC.

This clonotype was recorded a few times. The chain carries TRBV5-1 and TRBJ2-3, with D unresolved. Germline CDR1 SGHRS, CDR2 YFSETQ. The CDR3 consists of 16 residues. Trimming left V 0 bases short and J 3 bases short, with 14 bases between. CDR3 bases: TGCGCCAGCAGCTTGGAAGTCGGGCAGAGTACAGATACGCAGTATTTT. It is translated as CASSLEVGQSTDTQYF.

This clonotype was counted between two and nine times. The V and J genes are TRBV14 and TRBJ2-1, with 15 bases matching TRBD2. The CDR3 totals 19 residues. V lost 2 bases, J lost 10 bases, and 15 bases stayed unmatched. CDR1 is SGHDN, CDR2 FVKESK, per germline. CDR3 in DNA: TGTGCCAGCAGCCAAAACCCCGGACTAGCGGGAGGGCATGTCTGGGAGCAGTTCTTC. This codes for CASSQNPGLAGGHVWEQFF.

The chain links TRBV12-3 or TRBV12-4 to TRBJ1-1; no clear D. Trimming removed 6 bases from V and 1 base from J, with 6 bases in between. The CDR3 contains 12 residues. CDR3 DNA: TGTGCCAGCAGACCCGAGAACACTGAAGCTTTCTTT. Translation gives CASRPENTEAFF.

This clonotype was counted only a few times. The V call is TRBV2, the J call TRBJ1-2; D uncertain. Between the trimmed V and J ends, which lost 8 bases and 0 bases, there was a span of 13 bases. The CDR3 totals 14 residues. Germline values: CDR1 SNHLY, CDR2 FYNNEI. DNA of the CDR3: TGTGCCAGCGTAACGGGAGATGCTAACTATGGCTACACCTTC. Its translation is CASVTGDANYGYTF.